These 24 T cell receptor beta chains share one sample of origin, sequenced in a study of Ad26.COV2.S vaccination and SARS-CoV-2 variants (dated by TCRdb to about 2021). Library generation was performed with the immunoSEQ multiplex PCR assay. The source is immuneACCESS, and TCRdb retained only in-frame sequences with V and J called. Part of the clones is not carried over; for the studies checked, unresolved V genes explain less than half of this, and the remainder is unexplained. Here the sample has fewer than 100,000 clones; more than 70% occur a single time. Of the sample, about 16% falls within the top ten clones. Sample time point, as interpreted from the label and publication: individuals recovered from natural SARS-CoV-2 infection. The specimen comprised peripheral blood, sampled after recovery from COVID-19. Receptor source: a human donor who had recovered from COVID-19.

The V and J genes are TRBV5-6 and TRBJ2-2; D unclear. Germline loops: CDR1 SGHDT, CDR2 YYEEEE. This CDR3 has 17 amino acids. Trimming took 1 base from V and 1 from J, leaving 14 bases between them. The CDR3 DNA reads TGTGCCAGCAGCTTGATCATAGGGTCGGAGAACACCGGGGAGCTGTTTTTT. Translated, it gives CASSLIIGSENTGELFF.

J is TRBJ1-5 and V is TRBV19, with D perhaps matching TRBD1 (6 bases). V gave up 2 bases and J gave up 4 bases, with 6 bases separating them. From germline, CDR1 is LNHDA and CDR2 SQIVND (reference sequence). The CDR3 is 13 residues long. This CDR3 reads CASSITGNQPQHF. The CDR3 nucleotides are TGTGCCAGTAGTATAACAGGGAATCAGCCCCAGCATTTT.

The chain employs TRBV5-6 and TRBJ2-7; D remains ambiguous. Germline CDR1 SGHDT, CDR2 YYEEEE. Trimming took 1 base from V and 6 from J, leaving 11 bases between them. The CDR3 has 13 residues. CDR3 protein: CASSLYHHTEQYF. The DNA for the CDR3 is TGTGCCAGCAGCTTGTACCATCATACCGAGCAGTACTTC.

The CDR3 DNA reads TGTGCCAGCAGCTACAAAGCGGGACAGGGGGCCCATGAGCAGTTCTTC. It specifies CASSYKAGQGAHEQFF. V gene TRBV5-5 combines with J gene TRBJ2-1; 12 bases are a match to TRBD1. CDR1 and CDR2 from the germline V gene are SGHKS and YYEKEE (reference sequence). There are 16 residues in the CDR3. The V gene end was trimmed by 3 bases and the J gene end by 8 bases; junction bases not matched to a gene: 9.

The chain links TRBV12-3 or TRBV12-4 to TRBJ1-4, with D perhaps TRBD1 (6 bases). The CDR3 extends over 12 amino acids. V was trimmed by 6 bases and J by 13 bases, leaving 15 bases between them. The CDR3 coding sequence is TGTGCCAGCAGCCTAAACAGGGTTGGACTGTTTTTT. Translating it yields CASSLNRVGLFF.

This chain uses TRBV9 with TRBJ2-2; TRBD2 matches 9 bases. Germline loops: CDR1 SGDLS, CDR2 YYNGEE. V lost 7 bases and J lost 1; bases outside the gene matches: 8. The CDR3 covers 16 residues. The CDR3 is CASGLLAGENTGELFF. Written as DNA, the CDR3 is TGTGCCAGCGGTCTGTTAGCGGGAGAGAACACCGGGGAGCTGTTTTTT.

The chain employs TRBV28 and TRBJ1-1; 7 nucleotides line up with TRBD1. CDR3 size: 14 residues. The germline V gene has CDR1 MDHEN and CDR2 SYDVKM. The V segment lost 7 bases and the J segment 4 bases; nucleotides outside the gene matches: 9. DNA for the CDR3: TGTGCCAGCACCGAGGGCAGGGGGACCACTGAAGCTTTCTTT. The encoded protein is CASTEGRGTTEAFF.

This clone was observed once. This sequence joins TRBV19 and TRBJ1-1; possibly TRBD1 for D (5 bases). The V end was cut by 3 bases, the J end by 1 base, with 18 bases between. The CDR3 runs to 17 residues. Germline V CDR1 and CDR2: LNHDA, SQIVND (reference sequence). The CDR3 bases are TGTGCCAGTAGTATGGGTCTTAATAGGGGCCCGAACACTGAAGCTTTCTTT. Its translation: CASSMGLNRGPNTEAFF. Filled out from reference TRBV19 and TRBJ1-1, the complete variable domain reads DGGITQSPKYLFRKEGQNVTLSCEQNLNHDAMYWYRQDPGQGLRLIYYSQIVNDFQKGDIAEGYSVSREKKESFPLTVTSAQKNPTAFYLCASSMGLNRGPNTEAFFGQGTRLTVV.

The chain employs TRBV5-5 and TRBJ2-7; 12 bases line up with TRBD2. The CDR3 has 19 amino acids. The junction had 12 bases not matched to a gene; V was cut back by 0 bases and J by 2 bases. The V gene's germline CDR1 is SGHKS and CDR2 YYEKEE (reference sequence). The CDR3 bases are TGTGCCAGCAGCTTGGAGATGGTCGAGACTAGCGGGAGTCCCTACGAGCAGTACTTC. It translates to CASSLEMVETSGSPYEQYF.

This chain links TRBV6-5 with TRBJ2-5; D perhaps matches TRBD1 (5 bases). Germline lookup yields CDR1 MNHEY and CDR2 SVGAGI. The CDR3 consists of 11 residues. V gave up 7 bases and J gave up 7 bases, with 10 bases separating them. The CDR3 sequence is CASKAGRTQYF. The CDR3 coding sequence is TGTGCCAGCAAGGCAGGGCGGACCCAGTACTTC.

The J gene is TRBJ1-4, the V gene TRBV18, with D hard to call. Germline assignment: CDR1 KGHSH and CDR2 LQKENI. The CDR3 length is 15 residues. Trimming removed 0 bases at V and 7 bases at J, with 12 bases between. The CDR3 sequence: CASSPPGILGEKLFF. CDR3 in DNA: TGTGCCAGCTCACCACCGGGGATTTTAGGTGAAAAACTGTTTTTT.

The rearrangement uses TRBV6-4 and TRBJ2-3; no reliable D call. Germline loops: CDR1 MRHNA, CDR2 SNTAGT. V was shortened by 2 bases and J by 4 bases, with 10 bases between the two germline ends. The CDR3 sequence is 14 residues long. The CDR3 protein is CASSDEATADTQYF. CDR3 coding DNA: TGTGCCAGCAGTGACGAAGCTACGGCAGATACGCAGTATTTT.

V gene TRBV9 combines with J gene TRBJ1-1; a possible D gene is TRBD1 (6 bases). V gave up 4 bases and J gave up 0 bases, with 16 bases separating them. CDR1 and CDR2 from the germline V gene are SGDLS and YYNGEE. The CDR3 has 16 residues. The CDR3 DNA follows: TGTGCCAGCAGCTTCAGGGGAGACGCCATGAACACTGAAGCTTTCTTT. Its protein product is CASSFRGDAMNTEAFF.

The rearrangement links TRBV6-2 or TRBV6-3 to TRBJ1-1; D is unclear. Trimming removed 4 bases at V and 0 bases at J, with 12 bases between. The CDR3 length is 15 residues. Germline CDR1 and CDR2: MNHEY and SVGEGT. This CDR3 is CASSWMGKLNTEAFF. CDR3 bases: TGTGCCAGCAGTTGGATGGGGAAACTGAACACTGAAGCTTTCTTT.

The chain couples TRBV20-1 to TRBJ2-3, with D uncertain. Germline V lookup: CDR1 DFQATT, CDR2 SNEGSKA (reference sequence). CDR3 length: 12 amino acids. V lost 3 bases and J 6 bases, leaving 10 bases between the germline ends. DNA of the CDR3: TGCAGTGCTAGTAGGGATTTCGATACGCAGTATTTT. Protein sequence: CSASRDFDTQYF.

This chain links TRBV7-2 with TRBJ1-1; weak D call: TRBD1 (6 bases). With 1 base removed from V and 6 bases from J, the gap between germline ends came to 12 bases. Germline assignment: CDR1 SGHTA and CDR2 FQGNSA. This CDR3 is 14 amino acids long. The CDR3 DNA is TGTGCCAGCAGCTTAGAGGGAAGGGGGGCTGAAGCTTTCTTT. Translated, it gives CASSLEGRGAEAFF.

This clone was recorded once. The chain uses TRBV28 and TRBJ1-1; TRBD1 matches at 8 bases. V was pared by 1 base and J by 5 bases, with 9 bases of the junction left unmatched. In germline, CDR1 is MDHEN, CDR2 SYDVKM. CDR3 length: 16 residues. The CDR3 DNA is TGTGCCAGCAGTTTATTGATTGGACAGGGCGGAACTGAAGCTTTCTTT. Translation: CASSLLIGQGGTEAFF.

This chain joins TRBV7-8 and TRBJ1-2; 9 bases map to TRBD1. In germline, CDR1 is SGHVS, CDR2 FQNEAQ. The CDR3 runs to 18 residues. J gave up 4 bases and V 7 bases, and 19 bases lay outside the gene matches. This CDR3 reads CASKKNVGTGSNRYGYTF. The CDR3 DNA follows: TGTGCCAGCAAAAAGAACGTGGGGACAGGGTCGAATCGCTATGGCTACACCTTC.

The rearrangement uses TRBV9 and TRBJ2-1; a weak D match, TRBD2 (5 bases). V was cut by 0 bases and J by 7 bases, with 23 bases left in between. Germline V CDR1 and CDR2: SGDLS, YYNGEE. This CDR3 spans 18 amino acids. The CDR3 nucleotides read TGTGCCAGCAGCGTAGATCCCCATTTCGCGGGTCTGGGGAATGAGCAGTTCTTC. It codes for CASSVDPHFAGLGNEQFF.

This clone was picked up one time. CDR3 coding DNA: TGTGCCAGCAGTCTCCCCTTTGACAGGGGGCGGGAGACCCAGTACTTC. This translates into CASSLPFDRGRETQYF. This rearrangement joins TRBV28 to TRBJ2-5; 10 bases map to TRBD1. The CDR3 length is 16 residues. In germline, CDR1 is MDHEN, CDR2 SYDVKM. V lost 5 bases, J lost 5 bases, and 11 bases stayed unmatched. Using reference TRBV28 and TRBJ2-5 for the parts outside the CDR3, the full variable domain is DVKVTQSSRYLVKRTGEKVFLECVQDMDHENMFWYRQDPGLGLRLIYFSYDVKMKEKGDIPEGYSVSREKKERFSLILESASTNQTSMYLCASSLPFDRGRETQYFGPGTRLLVL.

The chain employs TRBV28 and TRBJ2-1; 8 nucleotides align to TRBD2. The J segment lost 3 bases and the V segment lost 4 bases, leaving 11 bases of the junction unmatched. CDR3 length equals 17 residues. Germline loops: CDR1 MDHEN, CDR2 SYDVKM. The CDR3 nucleotides read TGTGCCAGCAGTTCAACCAGGAGACTAGCGAACTACAATGAGCAGTTCTTC. It is translated as CASSSTRRLANYNEQFF.

The rearrangement joins TRBV3-1 (or the pseudogene TRBV3-2) to TRBJ2-7, with unresolved D. CDR3 length: 12 residues. The germline V gene has CDR1 LGHDT and CDR2 YNNKEL (reference sequence). Trimming stripped 0 bases from V and 3 bases from J, with 3 bases between. CDR3 coding DNA: TGTGCCAGCAGCCAAGATTTCTACGAGCAGTACTTC. It specifies CASSQDFYEQYF.

This sequence joins TRBV4-3 and TRBJ2-1; D call uncertain. Trimming shortened V by 0 bases and J by 0 bases, and 9 bases separated the two germline ends. Germline V CDR1 and CDR2: LGHNA, YSLEER. This CDR3 region has 16 residues. The CDR3, as DNA: TGCGCCAGCAGCCAAGATTTTTCATTCTCCTACAATGAGCAGTTCTTC. It is translated as CASSQDFSFSYNEQFF.

This clone was recorded a few times. This chain connects TRBV5-1 to TRBJ2-3, with 10 bases identical to TRBD2. The CDR3 is made up of 15 amino acids. Germline loops: CDR1 SGHRS, CDR2 YFSETQ. V shed 2 bases, J shed 5 bases, and the junction held 5 bases outside the gene matches. The CDR3 nucleotides are TGCGCCAGCAGCTTTCTAGCGGGAGTGATAGATACGCAGTATTTT. Translation: CASSFLAGVIDTQYF. Supplemented by reference TRBV5-1 and TRBJ2-3, the full variable domain reads KAGVTQTPRYLIKTRGQQVTLSCSPISGHRSVSWYQQTPGQGLQFLFEYFSETQRNKGNFPGRFSGRQFSNSRSEMNVSTLELGDSALYLCASSFLAGVIDTQYFGPGTRLTVL.